This T cell receptor beta chain was sequenced for a study of CD8 T cells in ankylosing spondylitis. This clonotype has at least ten counts. What it binds is not known. The TCR beta libraries were generated through quantitative 5'-RACE incorporating molecular barcodes. TCRdb fed the 5' RACE reads into MiXCR, producing one record per CDR3 protein. The sample holds some 330,000 distinct CDR3 sequences; 8% are singletons and the top ten take roughly 15%. Germline V gives CDR1 SGHTA, CDR2 FQGNSA. The CDR3 length is 13 residues. Trimming left V 5 bases short and J 4 bases short, with 11 bases between. Overall study findings and caveats: For ankylosing spondylitis blood, a TCR beta motif of under ten highly homologous variants appeared characteristic. Within matched ankylosing spondylitis synovial fluid, disease-linked clones were reportedly significantly enriched. Disease-associated clones were CD8+ and fairly uncommon in peripheral blood.

Source material: blood, either unsorted or a sorted T cell fraction (not recorded which). This sequence was found in a male donor with ankylosing spondylitis. The chain uses TRBV7-2 and TRBJ1-2; no definite D call. CDR3 coding DNA: TGTGCCAGCAGCGTCGAGCTGATCTATGGCTACACCTTC. Its translation is CASSVELIYGYTF.